The next 28 T cell receptor beta chains were all read from a single sample in a study of tumor and adjacent non-tumor tissue in lung cancer (dated by TCRdb to about 2018). Bulk unsorted tissue served as the source for RNA extraction, and RNA quality was assessed using a NanoDrop ND-1000 and an Agilent 2100. Library prep was done by multiplex PCR. Sequencing was carried out with an Illumina HiSeq 2500. TCRbeta libraries were constructed through three rounds of nested PCR with primers (Table S4) according to protocols adapted from ARM-PCR. TCRdb ran its own pipeline on the public reads, namely fastp trimming at Q25 and MiXCR clone calling, and kept in-frame beta chains. Every CDR3 protein is listed once, alongside the most common genes and DNA of its rows. The sample yields under 150,000 distinct CDR3 sequences; around 65% were counted once. The ten largest clones add up to 18% of the sample. The sequenced sample was lung tumor tissue. The source is a man between 60 and 70 years old with small cell lung cancer.

In regard to this clonotype: A read error may produce the germline difference seen at one junction end. The gene calls are TRBV28 and TRBJ1-2; 7 bases agree with TRBD1. There are 13 residues in the CDR3. Germline V gives CDR1 MDHEN, CDR2 SYDVKM. The chain's CDR3 is CASTLQGSYGYTF. In DNA, the CDR3 is TGTGCCAGCACTTTACAGGGGTCCTATGGCTACACCTTC.

Note on this clonotype: The junction does not match germline at one end; this may be a read error. This rearrangement joins TRBV11-3 to TRBJ2-3; D possibly corresponds to TRBD1 (5 bases). The CDR3 runs to 14 residues. Germline CDR1 and CDR2: SGHNT and YENEEA. CDR3 sequence: CVSSFTGRPDTQYF. The CDR3 nucleotides are TGTGTCAGCAGCTTCACAGGTCGCCCAGATACGCAGTATTTT.

Turning to this clonotype: A read error may be the cause here, since a much bigger clone is one base away. CDR3 residues: CANSLDRGARPLNTEAFF. The CDR3, as DNA: TGCGCCAACAGCCTGGATCGCGGGGCGCGACCTCTGAACACTGAAGCTTTCTTT. The gene calls are TRBV4-1 and TRBJ1-1; perhaps TRBD1 as D (5 bases). The germline V gene encodes CDR1 MGHRA and CDR2 YSYEKL. This CDR3 has 18 residues.

This clonotype appeared once. The gene calls are TRBV7-2 and TRBJ2-3; D is unresolved. Trimming left V 5 bases short and J 2 bases short, with 11 bases between. Germline CDR1 reads SGHTA; CDR2 reads FQGNSA. The CDR3 length is 14 residues. CDR3 protein: CASSPRPYTDTQYF. CDR3 DNA sequence: TGTGCCAGCAGCCCGAGACCGTACACAGATACGCAGTATTTT.

This clonotype has more than one count but fewer than ten. This could be a read error, since a much larger clone is one nucleotide away. This sequence joins TRBV11-2 and TRBJ2-3; 7 nucleotides agree with TRBD1. This CDR3 contains 11 residues. The junction had 0 bases not matched to a gene; V was cut back by 7 bases and J by 5 bases. Per the germline V gene, CDR1 is SGHAT and CDR2 is FQNNGV. CDR3 DNA sequence: TGTGCCAGCAACAGGGGAGATACGCAGTATTTT. Translating it yields CASNRGDTQYF.

This rearrangement joins TRBV5-1 to TRBJ2-5; no clear D. The CDR3 covers 15 residues. Germline CDR1 and CDR2: SGHRS and YFSETQ. The ends were cut back, 2 bases at V and 0 bases at J, with 11 bases in the middle. CDR3 DNA sequence: TGCGCCAGCAGCTTAGGACGGACGTACCAAGAGACCCAGTACTTC. It yields the protein CASSLGRTYQETQYF. The full variable domain, in which reference TRBV5-1 and TRBJ2-5 provide the parts outside the CDR3, is KAGVTQTPRYLIKTRGQQVTLSCSPISGHRSVSWYQQTPGQGLQFLFEYFSETQRNKGNFPGRFSGRQFSNSRSEMNVSTLELGDSALYLCASSLGRTYQETQYFGPGTRLLVL.

V is TRBV20-1 and J is TRBJ2-7; TRBD2 is a possible D gene (5 bases). This CDR3 comprises 12 residues. Germline V gives CDR1 DFQATT, CDR2 SNEGSKA (reference sequence). The CDR3 sequence: CSAGDGTYEQYV. The CDR3 DNA follows: TGCAGTGCTGGAGACGGGACCTACGAGCAGTACGTC.

The chain uses TRBV11-1 and TRBJ2-4; D gene unclear. Germline CDR1 and CDR2: SGHAT and FQDESV (reference sequence). The V and J ends lost 5 bases and 5 bases respectively, with 13 bases between them. The length of the CDR3 is 14 residues. The CDR3 loop is CASSPPIRQNIQYF. For the CDR3, the DNA is TGTGCCAGCAGCCCTCCGATCAGACAAAACATTCAGTACTTC. Together with reference TRBV11-1 and TRBJ2-4, the CDR3 gives the full variable domain: EAEVAQSPRYKITEKSQAVAFWCDPISGHATLYWYRQILGQGPELLVQFQDESVVDDSQLPKDRFSAERLKGVDSTLKIQPAELGDSAMYLCASSPPIRQNIQYFGAGTRLSVL.

The J gene is TRBJ2-6, the V gene TRBV29-1; no clear D. The V gene lost 5 bases and the J gene lost 8 bases, with 10 bases spanning the gap. Looked up from germline, CDR1 is SQVTM and CDR2 is ANQGSEA. The CDR3 length is 12 residues. CDR3: CSVSPWTNVLTF. The CDR3 DNA reads as TGCAGCGTTAGTCCTTGGACCAACGTCCTGACTTTC.

Details on this clonotype: A much larger clone differs from this one at a single base, so this may be a read error. The V call is TRBV20-1, the J call TRBJ1-4; D is undetermined. Trimming cost V 3 bases and J 12 bases, with 14 bases left between them. Germline lookup yields CDR1 DFQATT and CDR2 SNEGSKA (reference sequence). The CDR3 is made up of 12 amino acids. CDR3 nucleotides: TGCAGTGCTAGCTACGCCCAGGAAGAACTGTTTTTT. The encoded protein is CSASYAQEELFF.

V is TRBV12-3 or TRBV12-4 and J is TRBJ2-1; TRBD1 might be the D (5 bases). The CDR3 consists of 18 residues. Trimming left V 5 bases short and J 0 bases short, with 20 bases between. CDR3 region: CASSGAETGTRSYNEQFF. CDR3 nucleotides: TGTGCCAGCAGTGGGGCAGAAACTGGCACACGCTCCTACAATGAGCAGTTCTTC.

A note on this clonotype: The missing conserved phenylalanine or tryptophan at the end of this CDR3 makes a read error likely. The rearrangement joins TRBV11-2 to TRBJ2-1; no clear D. Germline CDR1 reads SGHAT; CDR2 reads FQNNGV. CDR3 size: 12 residues. The CDR3 bases are TGTCCCAGCAGCTTAGATAGGAATGAGCAGTTCTCC. Protein product: CPSSLDRNEQFS.

As for this clonotype: A much larger clone lies a single base off, so this may be a read error. The genes are TRBV20-1 and TRBJ2-1; 8 bases are a match to TRBD2. Germline V CDR1 and CDR2: DFQATT, SNEGSKA (reference sequence). Unmatched junction bases numbered 7, after V lost 6 bases and J lost 15 bases. The CDR3 consists of 10 residues. The CDR3 nucleotides read TGCAGTGCCTGGGGCGGGAGGCGGTTCTTC. Translating gives CSAWGGRRFF.

As for this clonotype: Germline and junction disagree at one end, which may indicate a read error. The rearrangement joins TRBV6-2 or TRBV6-3 to TRBJ2-1; D unclear. The CDR3 is made up of 14 amino acids. The germline V gene has CDR1 MNHEY and CDR2 SVGEGT. CDR3 residues: CASSYLMNTNEQLF. In DNA form, the CDR3 reads TGTGCCAGCAGTTACTTGATGAACACCAATGAGCAGCTCTTC.

As to this clonotype: Since the CDR3 does not end with the conserved phenylalanine or tryptophan, this likely comes from a read error. The rearrangement uses TRBV29-1 and TRBJ1-1; a possible D gene is TRBD1 (5 bases). The germline gives CDR1 SQVTM, CDR2 ANQGSEA. V was clipped by 4 bases and J by 7 bases, with 16 bases between them. This CDR3 is built from 13 residues. The CDR3 protein is CSVAGQMNFEAFL. CDR3 bases: TGCAGCGTTGCGGGGCAGATGAACTTTGAAGCTTTCCTT.

In regard to this clonotype: One end of the junction does not line up with germline, which may come from a read error. This chain joins TRBV20-1 and TRBJ1-6; unclear D gene. The CDR3 spans 14 residues. Germline assignment: CDR1 DFQATT and CDR2 SNEGSKA (reference sequence). The CDR3 is CSAQISGYNSSLHF. DNA of the CDR3: TGCAGTGCTCAAATCAGTGGGTATAATTCATCCCTCCACTTT.

With regard to this clonotype: With a much larger clone just one base away, this may be a read error. The rearrangement uses TRBV29-1 and TRBJ2-1; 10 nucleotides match TRBD1. Germline loops: CDR1 SQVTM, CDR2 ANQGSEA. This CDR3 comprises 17 residues. The V and J ends lost 4 bases and 2 bases, in that order; junction bases with no gene match: 11. The CDR3 loop is CSVVMKGQGRTYNEQFF. CDR3 sequence (DNA): TGCAGCGTTGTCATGAAGGGACAGGGGCGCACCTACAATGAGCAGTTCTTC.

As regards this clonotype: The junction does not match germline at one end; this may be a read error. The chain links TRBV4-2 to TRBJ1-2, with D unresolved. CDR3 length equals 15 residues. The germline V gene encodes CDR1 LGHNA and CDR2 YNFKEQ. CDR3 sequence: CASSQKLIVGYGYIF. CDR3 in DNA: TGTGCCAGCAGCCAAAAATTGATAGTCGGCTATGGCTACATCTTC.

To note about this clonotype: A read error may produce the germline difference seen at one junction end. The V and J genes are TRBV10-2 and TRBJ2-1; D uncertain. Germline V gives CDR1 WSHSY, CDR2 SAAADI. This CDR3 is 11 amino acids long. The CDR3 region is CARSVSTGQFF. The CDR3 bases are TGCGCCAGGAGTGTGTCGACCGGGCAGTTCTTC.

There are a few counts of this clonotype. The V gene is TRBV4-1, the J gene TRBJ2-3; 11 nucleotides align to TRBD2. There are 16 residues in the CDR3. After removal of 6 bases from V and 4 bases from J, the junction contained 9 bases not matched to a gene. CDR1 and CDR2 (germline): MGHRA, YSYEKL. The CDR3: CASSDTGLAGSDTQYF. In nucleotides, the CDR3 is TGCGCCAGCAGTGACACCGGACTAGCGGGTTCAGATACGCAGTATTTT.

This clonotype was recorded once. A much bigger clone sits one base away, suggesting this may be a read error. The CDR3 end shows no conserved phenylalanine or tryptophan, and so a read error is likely. The gene calls are TRBV28 and TRBJ1-3; 9 nucleotides line up with TRBD1. CDR1 is MDHEN, CDR2 SYDVKM, per germline. Trimming at V came to 3 bases and at J to 4 bases, leaving 7 bases not matched to a gene. The CDR3 is 16 amino acids. The CDR3 DNA sequence: TGTGCCAGCAGTTTGCTGGACAGGGGAATCGGAAACACCATATATCTT. Translated, it gives CASSLLDRGIGNTIYL.

This clonotype was seen only once. Since a much larger clone is just one base distant, this may be a read error. The rearrangement uses TRBV10-2 and TRBJ1-1; D is undetermined. This CDR3 is built from 13 residues. Germline V gene lookup returns CDR1 WSHSY and CDR2 SAAADI. CDR3 coding DNA: TGCGCCAGCATTGAGTCGAGGGACACTGAAGCTTTCTTT. This translates into CASIESRDTEAFF.

Remarks on this clonotype: One junction end disagrees with the germline gene, perhaps due to a read error. The chain links TRBV20-1 to TRBJ2-5; 7 nucleotides agree with TRBD1. CDR1 is DFQATT, CDR2 SNEGSKA, per germline (reference sequence). CDR3 length: 13 amino acids. The chain's CDR3 is CSALGQPQETQYF. In nucleotides, the CDR3 is TGCAGTGCTTTGGGACAGCCCCAAGAGACTCAGTACTTC.

Note on this clonotype: Germline and junction disagree at one end, which may indicate a read error. This chain links TRBV11-2 with TRBJ2-3; 10 bases align to TRBD2. CDR1 and CDR2 from the germline V gene are SGHAT and FQNNGV. The CDR3 extends over 15 amino acids. CDR3 nucleotides: TGTGCCAGCAGTTTATCTCTAGCGGGAGTAGATACCCAGTATTTT. Protein product: CASSLSLAGVDTQYF.

V usage is TRBV28 and J usage is TRBJ2-6, with a weak D call TRBD2 (5 bases). CDR1 is MDHEN, CDR2 SYDVKM, per germline. V was trimmed by 2 bases and J by 0 bases, leaving 5 bases between them. The CDR3 covers 15 residues. In DNA form, the CDR3 reads TGTGCCAGCAGTTTAAGCGGCTCTGGGGCCAACGTCCTGACTTTC. As protein: CASSLSGSGANVLTF.

This clonotype was recorded many times. The rearrangement links TRBV6-5 to TRBJ2-3, with D perhaps matching TRBD2 (6 bases). The CDR3 runs 13 residues. The V end was cut by 6 bases, the J end by 4 bases, with 11 bases between. In germline, CDR1 is MNHEY, CDR2 SVGAGI. The CDR3 loop reads CASRQAGSDTQYF. CDR3 in DNA: TGTGCCAGCAGACAGGCGGGGTCAGATACGCAGTATTTT.

Many counts were recorded for this clonotype. The chain links TRBV11-2 to TRBJ2-1, with 7 bases matching TRBD1. Germline lookup yields CDR1 SGHAT and CDR2 FQNNGV. The CDR3 covers 15 residues. The V segment lost 0 bases and the J segment 5 bases; nucleotides outside the gene matches: 4. The chain's CDR3 is CASSLETGFNNEQFF. DNA of the CDR3: TGTGCCAGCAGCTTAGAGACAGGGTTCAACAATGAGCAGTTCTTC.

The chain links TRBV6-1 to TRBJ2-2, with no clear D. V lost 9 bases and J lost 3, with 17 bases in between. The CDR3 totals 15 residues. The germline V gene has CDR1 MNHNS and CDR2 SASEGT. The CDR3 bases are TGTGCCAGTCGCAATGGTCTAGGCTACACCGGGGAGCTGTTTTTT. Amino acids: CASRNGLGYTGELFF.